The 25 T cell receptor beta chains given below trace back to one sample, sequenced in a study of T cells in Graves' hyperthyroidism and ophthalmopathy. Amplified regions were TCR beta CDR3 sequences from RNA transcripts. RT-PCR in the first round (using the HTBI primer set) targeted the TCR CDR3. Using its own MiXCR run on the multiplex PCR reads, TCRdb lists one record per CDR3 protein. Of 800,000 or so distinct CDR3 sequences listed, more than 30% are singletons. Sequencing was carried out using blood. The origin of the receptors is a man aged 18 to 30 with Graves' hyperthyroidism.

This clonotype has only a few counts. This chain joins TRBV20-1 and TRBJ2-2, with D unresolved. The V gene's germline CDR1 is DFQATT and CDR2 SNEGSKA (reference sequence). V lost 0 bases, J lost 8 bases, and 13 bases lay in between. The CDR3 spans 14 residues. The CDR3 spells CSARDQRTEGELFF. The DNA of the CDR3 is TGCAGTGCTAGAGATCAAAGGACGGAGGGGGAGCTGTTTTTT.

The chain combines TRBV25-1 with TRBJ2-3, with D possibly called TRBD1 or TRBD2 (6 bases each). Trimming pared 5 bases from V and 4 bases from J, leaving 13 bases between. CDR1 is MGHDK and CDR2 is SYGVNS in the germline V gene. The CDR3 covers 14 residues. The CDR3 loop reads CASSRSGAPDTQYF. CDR3 bases: TGTGCCAGCAGTAGATCGGGGGCACCAGATACGCAGTATTTT. Together with reference TRBV25-1 and TRBJ2-3, the CDR3 gives the full variable domain: EADIYQTPRYLVIGTGKKITLECSQTMGHDKMYWYQQDPGMELHLIHYSYGVNSTEKGDLSSESTVSRIRTEHFPLTLESARPSHTSQYLCASSRSGAPDTQYFGPGTRLTVL.

Regarding this clonotype: At one of its ends the junction is not consistent with the germline gene, which may arise from a read error. The rearrangement joins TRBV7-7 to TRBJ1-5; 9 bases line up with TRBD1. Germline CDR1 SSHAT, CDR2 FNYEAQ (reference sequence). This CDR3 region has 15 residues. CDR3 in DNA: TGTGCTAGCAGAACAACAGGGGGCGAGGTTCAGCCCCAGCATTTT. It specifies CASRTTGGEVQPQHF.

This clonotype was seen a few times. The gene calls are TRBV7-8 and TRBJ2-7, with TRBD2 matching over 15 bases. Germline V lookup: CDR1 SGHVS, CDR2 FQNEAQ. V shed 4 bases and J 4 bases; nucleotides not matched to a gene: 5. The length of the CDR3 is 16 residues. The CDR3 sequence: CASSYGLAGGVYEQYF. The CDR3 DNA reads TGTGCCAGCAGCTATGGACTAGCGGGAGGGGTATACGAGCAGTACTTC.

The J gene is TRBJ2-6, the V gene TRBV6-5; no clear D. V lost 6 bases to trimming and J lost 1 base, with 7 bases between them. Germline CDR1 and CDR2: MNHEY and SVGAGI. The CDR3 totals 14 residues. CDR3 region: CASRFLSGANVLTF. Written as DNA, the CDR3 is TGTGCCAGCAGGTTCCTATCTGGGGCCAACGTCCTGACTTTC.

V is TRBV5-5 and J is TRBJ2-7; TRBD2 matches at 8 bases. V gave up 3 bases and J gave up 6 bases; unmatched junction bases: 11. CDR1 SGHKS and CDR2 YYEKEE come from the germline V gene (reference sequence). The length of the CDR3 is 15 residues. The CDR3 DNA follows: TGTGCCAGCAGCTGGGACCGGGAGGGGAATTCCGAGCAGTACTTC. Encoded protein: CASSWDREGNSEQYF.

Worth noting for this clonotype: The conserved phenylalanine or tryptophan is not found at the CDR3 terminus, so this likely reflects a read error. The V call is TRBV7-9, the J call TRBJ2-5, with a tentative D call TRBD2 (5 bases). Per the germline V gene, CDR1 is SEHNR and CDR2 is FQNEAQ (reference sequence). This CDR3 contains 15 residues. V shed 6 bases and J shed 0 bases, with 14 bases lying between them. The CDR3, as DNA: TGTGCCAGCAGTTCCCAGCGGAGGTACCAAGAGACCCAGTACCTC. Its protein product is CASSSQRRYQETQYL.

This clonotype was counted at least ten times. J is TRBJ1-5 and V is TRBV7-9; 7 positions agree with TRBD1. In germline, CDR1 is SEHNR, CDR2 FQNEAQ (reference sequence). J was trimmed by 4 bases and V by 5 bases; bases with no gene match: 5. The CDR3 extends over 14 amino acids. CDR3 DNA sequence: TGTGCCAGCAGCAGCACCAGGGGGAATCAGCCCCAGCATTTT. This translates into CASSSTRGNQPQHF.

The rearrangement links TRBV20-1 to TRBJ1-2, with D maybe TRBD1 (6 bases). Trimming stripped 3 bases from V and 6 bases from J, with 11 bases between. The CDR3 has 12 amino acids. The germline gives CDR1 DFQATT, CDR2 SNEGSKA (reference sequence). This CDR3 reads CSASTGFDGYTF. The CDR3 nucleotides read TGCAGTGCTAGTACAGGGTTTGATGGCTACACCTTC.

The CDR3 sequence: CASSQDEGQGSSGEAFF. In nucleotides, the CDR3 is TGTGCCAGCAGCCAAGATGAGGGACAGGGGTCTTCGGGTGAAGCTTTCTTT. This rearrangement joins TRBV25-1 to TRBJ1-1; TRBD1 matches 10 bases. The CDR3 length is 17 residues. From germline, CDR1 is MGHDK and CDR2 SYGVNS. J gave up 7 bases and V 6 bases, and 17 bases lay outside the gene matches. Full variable domain (remainder filled in from reference TRBV25-1 and TRBJ1-1): EADIYQTPRYLVIGTGKKITLECSQTMGHDKMYWYQQDPGMELHLIHYSYGVNSTEKGDLSSESTVSRIRTEHFPLTLESARPSHTSQYLCASSQDEGQGSSGEAFFGQGTRLTVV.

Of note for this clonotype: In this CDR3 the conserved last residue, phenylalanine or tryptophan, is missing, so a read error is likely. V usage is TRBV7-8 and J usage is TRBJ1-5, with D uncertain. Germline V gene data show CDR1 as SGHVS and CDR2 as FQNEAQ. This CDR3 is 15 amino acids long. V gave up 6 bases and J gave up 0 bases, with 12 bases separating them. CDR3 DNA: TGTGCCAGCAGTTACGGGCAGTCTAGCAATCAGCCCCAGCATTCT. It specifies CASSYGQSSNQPQHS.

In this sample, this clonotype turned up many times. The V and J genes are TRBV12-3 or TRBV12-4 and TRBJ2-5; TRBD1 matches at 11 bases. The CDR3 extends over 16 amino acids. The V gene end was trimmed by 4 bases and the J gene end by 6 bases; junction bases not matched to a gene: 10. CDR3 DNA: TGTGCCAGCAGTTCCCTGTCGGGGACAGGGGGAAAGACCCAGTACTTC. Translated, it gives CASSSLSGTGGKTQYF.

The V and J genes are TRBV7-2 and TRBJ1-1; D may be TRBD1 (6 bases). The CDR3 is made up of 14 amino acids. Germline loops: CDR1 SGHTA, CDR2 FQGNSA. V shed 7 bases and J shed 10 bases, with 22 bases lying between them. The CDR3 DNA is TGTGCCAGCACCACAGGGCTGGGGGCGAGACGAGCTTTCTTT. Its translation is CASTTGLGARRAFF.

This clonotype has a count of ten or more. The chain links TRBV29-1 to TRBJ2-2; D tentatively reads TRBD1 or TRBD2 (5 bases each). The germline CDR1 and CDR2 sequences are SQVTM and ANQGSEA. V was clipped by 7 bases and J by 3 bases, with 15 bases between them. The CDR3 totals 14 residues. The CDR3 spells CSANQGEHTGELFF. The CDR3 DNA sequence: TGCAGCGCTAATCAGGGAGAGCACACCGGGGAGCTGTTTTTT.

This sequence joins TRBV20-1 and TRBJ2-7; 11 nucleotides line up with TRBD2. The CDR3 consists of 16 residues. Looked up from germline, CDR1 is DFQATT and CDR2 is SNEGSKA (reference sequence). The V and J ends lost 6 bases and 0 bases, in that order; junction bases with no gene match: 10. The chain's CDR3 is CSARAPLAGVSYEQYF. CDR3 nucleotides: TGCAGTGCCAGGGCGCCACTAGCGGGAGTCTCCTACGAGCAGTACTTC.

The V and J genes are TRBV20-1 and TRBJ2-7, with TRBD2 as a possible D gene (6 bases). The CDR3 consists of 15 residues. Germline V gene lookup returns CDR1 DFQATT and CDR2 SNEGSKA (reference sequence). Deletions cut 0 bases from V and 1 base from J, with 13 bases between. This CDR3 is CSARDFGGLSYEQYF. CDR3 in DNA: TGCAGTGCTAGAGATTTCGGCGGACTATCCTACGAGCAGTACTTC.

J is TRBJ2-7 and V is TRBV5-6, with 7 bases lining up with TRBD2. The CDR3 extends over 17 amino acids. CDR1 and CDR2 from the germline V gene are SGHDT and YYEEEE. V gave up 1 base and J gave up 1 base; unmatched junction bases: 11. The CDR3 DNA sequence: TGTGCCAGCAGCTTGCGGGGCGGGAGCTCAAAGTCCTACGAGCAGTACTTC. It codes for CASSLRGGSSKSYEQYF.

Ten or more counts support this clonotype. The chain recombines TRBV20-1 with TRBJ2-6; D remains unclear. The CDR3 consists of 15 residues. From germline, CDR1 is DFQATT and CDR2 SNEGSKA (reference sequence). The V end lost 2 bases, the J end lost 1 base, and 9 bases lay between the germline ends. CDR3 residues: CSARFTGSGANVLTF. DNA of the CDR3: TGCAGTGCTAGATTCACTGGATCTGGGGCCAACGTCCTGACTTTC.

This rearrangement joins TRBV29-1 to TRBJ1-6, with 10 bases lining up with TRBD1. The trim removed 7 bases at V and 11 bases at J, leaving 8 bases unmatched. Per the germline V gene, CDR1 is SQVTM and CDR2 is ANQGSEA. The CDR3 is 13 amino acids. CDR3 bases: TGCAGCGCCAGACAGGGGGCCATGGCACCCCTCCACTTT. Its protein is CSARQGAMAPLHF.

The chain couples TRBV7-8 to TRBJ1-6, with 8 bases lining up with TRBD1. The germline gives CDR1 SGHVS, CDR2 FQNEAQ. The CDR3 contains 16 residues. V gave up 5 bases and J gave up 5 bases; unmatched junction bases: 8. CDR3 coding DNA: TGTGCCAGCAGCACGCGGACAGGGCTGGATAATTCACCCCTCCACTTT. It yields the protein CASSTRTGLDNSPLHF. Full variable domain (rest looked up from reference TRBV7-8 and TRBJ1-6): GAGVSQSPRYKVAKRGQDVALRCDPISGHVSLFWYQQALGQGPEFLTYFQNEAQLDKSGLPSDRFFAERPEGSVSTLKIQRTQQEDSAVYLCASSTRTGLDNSPLHFGNGTRLTVT.

The chain is built from TRBV6-6 and TRBJ2-7, with D uncertain. Looked up from germline, CDR1 is MNHNY and CDR2 is SVGAGI (reference sequence). CDR3 length equals 13 residues. The ends were cut back, 4 bases at V and 3 bases at J, with 10 bases in the middle. This chain's CDR3 is CASSSEQIYEQYF. The CDR3 DNA reads TGTGCCAGCAGTTCAGAGCAGATCTACGAGCAGTACTTC.

To note about this clonotype: A much larger clonotype is one base distant, so this may be a read error. The CDR3 DNA reads TGTGCCAGCAGCCTCCCTGGACAGAATGAACAACTGTTTTTT. This codes for CASSLPGQNEQLFF. This rearrangement joins TRBV9 to TRBJ1-4; a possible D gene is TRBD1 (6 bases). Germline CDR1 is SGDLS and CDR2 is YYNGEE. The CDR3 extends over 14 amino acids.

This chain uses TRBV15 with TRBJ2-2; D may be TRBD2 (6 bases). Germline V gene lookup returns CDR1 LNHNV and CDR2 YYDKDF (reference sequence). The CDR3 is 15 amino acids. Trimming pared 0 bases from V and 9 bases from J, leaving 14 bases between. In DNA, the CDR3 is TGTGCCACCAGCAGAGATAAGGGACTCTCTAGGGAGCTGTTTTTT. Its protein product is CATSRDKGLSRELFF.

This clonotype has ten or more counts. The J gene is TRBJ1-1, the V gene TRBV5-1; D unresolved. This CDR3 is built from 14 residues. V gave up 6 bases and J gave up 1 base, with 13 bases separating them. In germline, CDR1 is SGHRS, CDR2 YFSETQ. CDR3 sequence: CASIKGGENTEAFF. CDR3 DNA sequence: TGCGCCAGCATCAAAGGCGGGGAGAACACTGAAGCTTTCTTT.

This clonotype was detected ten times or more. This CDR3 reads CSARDAFSGANVLTF. CDR3 bases: TGCAGTGCTAGAGATGCCTTCTCTGGGGCCAACGTCCTGACTTTC. V gene TRBV20-1 combines with J gene TRBJ2-6; D ambiguous. The V end was cut by 0 bases, the J end by 0 bases, with 6 bases between. The germline V gene encodes CDR1 DFQATT and CDR2 SNEGSKA (reference sequence). CDR3 length equals 15 residues.